A selection of T cell receptor beta chains follows, all from one sample in a study of T cell responses to AZD1222 COVID-19 vaccine. Repertoires were generated with immunoSEQ multiplex PCR, while TCRdb's copy carries only in-frame clones and drops some. The data contain some 150,000 clones, roughly 90% of them singletons. Sequences were derived from peripheral blood, sampled 28 days after the second AZD1222 dose. Receptors were obtained from an adult who received the AZD1222 COVID-19 vaccine. Both conserved end residues are part of each CDR3. The order of the fields is J gene, clone size, V gene, D gene, CDR3 length, CDR3 DNA, CDR3 protein. The D gene is left open where the match is weak. Clone sizes are given selectively: once, few, many, or a class where the clone is expanded.

>TRBJ1-2|-|TRBV20-1|-|11
TGCAGTGCTAGAGATTTAGGTGGCTACACCTTC
CSARDLGGYTF
>TRBJ1-2|-|TRBV12-3/TRBV12-4|TRBD1|13
TGTGCCAGCAGTTTCGACAGGGCGGGTGGCTACACCTTC
CASSFDRAGGYTF
>TRBJ2-7|-|TRBV7-9|-|16
TGTGCCAGCAGCTTTCGTGGACGGGGGCACTCCTTAGAGCAGTACTTC
CASSFRGRGHSLEQYF
>TRBJ1-1|-|TRBV18|TRBD1|13
TGTGCCAGCTCTCGGACAGGGTTGGCTGAAGCTTTCTTT
CASSRTGLAEAFF
>TRBJ1-6|-|TRBV27|-|15
TGTGCCAGCAGTTTTTTCGGGGAGGGTGGTTCACCCCTCCACTTT
CASSFFGEGGSPLHF
>TRBJ2-7|-|TRBV7-2|-|15
TGTGCCAGTAAGAATTTAGCTACTAGCTCCTACGAGCAGTACTTC
CASKNLATSSYEQYF
>TRBJ1-5|once|TRBV5-6|TRBD1|15
TGTGCCAGCAGCTTCGGACAGGGTGTAGGTCAGCCCCAGCATTTT
CASSFGQGVGQPQHF
>TRBJ2-3|-|TRBV5-1|-|12
TGCGCCAGCAGCTTGCCTACAGATACGCAGTATTTT
CASSLPTDTQYF
>TRBJ1-4|-|TRBV10-3|-|15
TGTGCCATCAGTCCTACAGGTGTGGCTGATGAAAAACTGTTTTTT
CAISPTGVADEKLFF
>TRBJ1-3|-|TRBV10-1|-|17
TGCGCCAGCAGTGAAGGCAGGAATGGGAAAACTGGCAACACCATATATTTT
CASSEGRNGKTGNTIYF
>TRBJ2-2|few|TRBV7-9|-|13
TGTGCCAGCAGCTTAGCCGGGGCCGGGGAGCTGTTTTTT
CASSLAGAGELFF
>TRBJ1-1|-|TRBV15|-|12
TGTGCCACCAGCAGGCCAGGGACTGAAGCTTTCTTT
CATSRPGTEAFF
>TRBJ1-1|-|TRBV6-5|-|13
TGTGCCAGCAGCTCAACCGGGACTTTATCGGCTTTCTTT
CASSSTGTLSAFF
>TRBJ1-2|-|TRBV29-1|-|13
TGCAGCGTTGTGTCGGGAGTAAACTATGGCTACACCTTC
CSVVSGVNYGYTF
>TRBJ2-7|-|TRBV3-1/TRBV3-2|-|14
TGTGCCAGCAGCCAAGGGTGGCAGTCGGACGAGCAGTACTTC
CASSQGWQSDEQYF
>TRBJ1-5|-|TRBV6-1|-|18
TGTGCCAGCAGTGGGCAGGGGTGGCCTTCTTATAGCAATCAGCCCCAGCATTTT
CASSGQGWPSYSNQPQHF
>TRBJ2-1|-|TRBV12-5|TRBD2|16
TGTGCTAGTGGCCCACCGGGACTAGCGGGGGGGCATGAGCAGTTCTTC
CASGPPGLAGGHEQFF
>TRBJ1-2|-|TRBV4-1|-|14
TGCGCCAGCAGCCAAGATAGGACCAACTATGGCTACACCTTC
CASSQDRTNYGYTF
>TRBJ1-1|-|TRBV18|-|13
TGTGCCAGCTCACCAATTACGGACACTGAAGCTTTCTTT
CASSPITDTEAFF
>TRBJ2-7|-|TRBV2|-|14
TGTGCCAGCAGTGCGAGGACAGCAACCTACGAGCAGTACTTC
CASSARTATYEQYF
>TRBJ2-1|once|TRBV20-1|-|13
TGCAGTGCTAGTCAGGGAGCCTACAATGAGCAGTTCTTC
CSASQGAYNEQFF
>TRBJ1-5|-|TRBV6-5|-|14
TGTGCCAGCTCGCGGACAGACTACAATCAGCCCCAGCATTTT
CASSRTDYNQPQHF
>TRBJ2-5|-|TRBV27|-|14
TGTGCCAGCAGGGAGGGAGACAGGGTAGAGACCCAGTACTTC
CASREGDRVETQYF
>TRBJ2-7|-|TRBV6-4|-|13
TGTGCCAGCAGTGATTCTGGGTCCTACGAGCAGTACTTC
CASSDSGSYEQYF
>TRBJ2-1|-|TRBV4-3|TRBD2|19
TGCGCCAGCAGCCAAGAGCGGGGGAGAGCCCAAAGCTCCTACAATGAGCAGTTCTTC
CASSQERGRAQSSYNEQFF
>TRBJ1-1|-|TRBV5-4|-|13
TGTGCCAGCAGCTTCACAGGGAGCACTGAAGCTTTCTTT
CASSFTGSTEAFF
>TRBJ2-3|-|TRBV10-3|-|15
TGTGCCGAAACGATGACGACTAGGAGCACAGATACGCAGTATTTT
CAETMTTRSTDTQYF
>TRBJ2-1|-|TRBV5-1|-|14
TGCGCCAGCAGCTTGGATGGGACAAACAATGAGCAGTTCTTC
CASSLDGTNNEQFF
>TRBJ2-7|-|TRBV7-2|-|15
TGTGCCAGCAGCGGCGGGTTAGGGGGATACTACGAGCAGTACTTC
CASSGGLGGYYEQYF
>TRBJ1-6|-|TRBV6-2/TRBV6-3|-|18
TGTGCCAGCAGTACAGATACTTCCTTGAACGCCTATAATTCACCCCTCCACTTT
CASSTDTSLNAYNSPLHF
>TRBJ1-2|-|TRBV29-1|-|12
TGCAGCGTCGGACAGTCTAACTATGGCTACACCTTC
CSVGQSNYGYTF
>TRBJ2-2|-|TRBV10-3|TRBD1|16
TGTGCCATCAGTGAGTTGCGGGACAGGGGGCTCGGGGAGCTGTTTTTT
CAISELRDRGLGELFF
>TRBJ1-1|few|TRBV5-1|TRBD1|14
TGCGCCAGCGGTCCGACAGGGGGCATTCAGGAAGCTTTCTTT
CASGPTGGIQEAFF
>TRBJ1-2|-|TRBV6-5|-|14
TGTGCCACCCGAACAGGATTCCCATTAGATGGCTACACCTTC
CATRTGFPLDGYTF
>TRBJ2-7|-|TRBV5-6|-|16
TGTGCCAGCAGCTTGGGGTCTAGGGGGGTTTCCTACGAGCAGTACTTC
CASSLGSRGVSYEQYF
>TRBJ1-5|-|TRBV6-4|-|13
TGTGCCAGCAGTGAGGTGGGAAATCAGCCCCAGCATTTT
CASSEVGNQPQHF
>TRBJ2-1|-|TRBV3-1/TRBV3-2|-|11
TGTGCCAGCAGCCATGCGGGAGAGCAGTTCTTC
CASSHAGEQFF
>TRBJ1-4|-|TRBV12-3/TRBV12-4|TRBD1|13
TGTGCCAGCAGGACAGGGGTAGGGGAAAAACTGTTTTTT
CASRTGVGEKLFF
>TRBJ2-2|-|TRBV3-1/TRBV3-2|-|15
TGTGCCAGCAGCCAAGATTCGGGGTACACCGGGGAGCTGTTTTTT
CASSQDSGYTGELFF
>TRBJ1-1|-|TRBV30|-|14
TGTGCCTGGAGTGTAGGCCGTCTCAAGACTGAAGCTTTCTTT
CAWSVGRLKTEAFF
>TRBJ1-1|-|TRBV19|-|14
TGTGCCAGTAGCGCCCGGGGGCCCAACGGAGAAGCTTTCTTT
CASSARGPNGEAFF
>TRBJ1-5|-|TRBV30|TRBD1|15
TGTGCCTGGAGCGCCACCACAGGGGGCAATCAGCCCCAGCATTTT
CAWSATTGGNQPQHF
>TRBJ2-2|once|TRBV5-8|-|13
TGTGCCAGCAGCTTGGACCGAATCGGGGAGCTGTTTTTT
CASSLDRIGELFF
>TRBJ2-7|-|TRBV27|-|14
TGTGCCAGCAGTCTCTCTTTAAGGGGCCTCGAGCAGTACTTC
CASSLSLRGLEQYF
>TRBJ2-7|few|TRBV6-5|TRBD1|13
TGTGCCAGCAGCGGGACAGGGCTCCACGAGCAGTACTTC
CASSGTGLHEQYF
>TRBJ1-6|few|TRBV6-6|-|15
TGTGCCAGCAGTTACGGGCAGGCCTATAATTCACCCCTCCACTTT
CASSYGQAYNSPLHF
>TRBJ1-3|once|TRBV6-5|-|15
TGTGCCAGCACCCGGGGCCTCAGCTCTGGAAACACCATATATTTT
CASTRGLSSGNTIYF
>TRBJ2-1|once|TRBV6-5|-|13
TGTGCCAGCAGTCTGGCCGATAACAATGAGCAGTTCTTC
CASSLADNNEQFF
>TRBJ2-5|-|TRBV6-2/TRBV6-3|TRBD1|16
TGTGCCAGCAGTTACTCGATGGGACAGCTCTTGGAGACCCAGTACTTC
CASSYSMGQLLETQYF
>TRBJ1-5|-|TRBV28|-|15
TGTGCCAGCGCTGAGGAGCGGCCGGGGGGGGCGCCCCAGCATTTT
CASAEERPGGAPQHF
>TRBJ1-2|-|TRBV5-4|TRBD1|14
TGTGCCAGCAGCCGGACAGGGGAGTCCTATGGCTACACCTTC
CASSRTGESYGYTF
>TRBJ1-5|-|TRBV6-2/TRBV6-3|-|17
TGTGCCAGCAGTTACTCGATAGGTAGGGCCAGCAATCAGCCCCAGCATTTT
CASSYSIGRASNQPQHF
>TRBJ1-1|-|TRBV2|TRBD1|13
TGTGCCGGGGTTTCACAGGGGTCCGCAGAAGCTTTCTTT
CAGVSQGSAEAFF
>TRBJ2-2|few|TRBV7-2|-|14
TGTGCCAGCAGCCCCCGCCGTGACACCGGGGAGCTGTTTTTT
CASSPRRDTGELFF